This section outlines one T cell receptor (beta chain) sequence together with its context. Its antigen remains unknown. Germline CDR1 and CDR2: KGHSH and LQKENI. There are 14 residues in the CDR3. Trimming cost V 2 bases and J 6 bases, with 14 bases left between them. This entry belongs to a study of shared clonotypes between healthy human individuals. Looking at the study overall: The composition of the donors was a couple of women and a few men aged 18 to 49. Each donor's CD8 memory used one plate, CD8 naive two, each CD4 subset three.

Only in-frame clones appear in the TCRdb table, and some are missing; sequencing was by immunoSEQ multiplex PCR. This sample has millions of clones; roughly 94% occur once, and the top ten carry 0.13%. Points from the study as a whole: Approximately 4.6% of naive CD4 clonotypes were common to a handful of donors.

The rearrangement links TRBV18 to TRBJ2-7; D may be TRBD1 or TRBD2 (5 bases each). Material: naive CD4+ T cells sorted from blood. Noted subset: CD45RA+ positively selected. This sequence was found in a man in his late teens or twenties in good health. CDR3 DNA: TGTGCCAGCTCACCAGGGACCTCTGCGCTCGAGCAGTACTTC. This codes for CASSPGTSALEQYF.